This T cell receptor beta chain was observed in a study of cytomegalovirus exposure and HLA in healthy donors. Trimming left V 3 bases short and J 2 bases short, with 10 bases between. The V gene's germline CDR1 is SGHVS and CDR2 FQNEAQ. This CDR3 contains 15 residues. The PCR used 60 Vbeta and 13 Jbeta primers. The method was immunoSEQ multiplex PCR; TCRdb's version includes in-frame clones alone and lacks a portion of them. The table includes some 86,000 clones, about 85% detected once. This chain connects TRBV7-8 to TRBJ2-2, with D possibly being TRBD2 (6 bases). The source is a woman in her 40s in good health and CMV-seropositive. Material for sequencing was PBMCs. CDR3 DNA sequence: TGTGCCAGCAGCTTCCTAGCGACTAACACCGGGGAGCTGTTTTTT. Translated: CASSFLATNTGELFF.